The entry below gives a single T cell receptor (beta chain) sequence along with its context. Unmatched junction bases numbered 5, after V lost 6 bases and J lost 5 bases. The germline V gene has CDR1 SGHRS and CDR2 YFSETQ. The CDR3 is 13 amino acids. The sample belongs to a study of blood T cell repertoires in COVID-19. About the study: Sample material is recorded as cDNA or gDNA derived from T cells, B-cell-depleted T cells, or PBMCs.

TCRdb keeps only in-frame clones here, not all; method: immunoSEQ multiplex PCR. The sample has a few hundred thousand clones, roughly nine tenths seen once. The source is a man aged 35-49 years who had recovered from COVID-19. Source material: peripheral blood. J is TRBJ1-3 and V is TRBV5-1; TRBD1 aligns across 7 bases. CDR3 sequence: CASKEGGRNTIYF. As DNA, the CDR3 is TGCGCCAGCAAGGAAGGGGGCAGAAACACCATATATTTT.